This T cell receptor beta chain derives from a study of beta chain features in type 1 diabetes. This clone has just a few counts. The antigen remains unidentified. All of the isolated RNA was reverse transcribed, so expressed TCRB transcripts were sequenced. Clones were read by immunoSEQ multiplex PCR, and TCRdb kept only the in-frame ones, dropping some. This sample has approximately 600,000 clones, with around an eighth found just once. The V end lost 2 bases, the J end lost 5 bases, and 6 bases lay between the germline ends. The CDR3 loop spans 13 amino acids. Germline lookup yields CDR1 SGHNT and CDR2 YENEEA. Study results and limitations: Type 1 diabetes patients showed a moderate but significant shortening of TCRB CDR3s in all four CD4+ subsets. For TCRB rearrangement, an influence of HLA type remained unresolved here.

The rearrangement joins TRBV11-3 to TRBJ2-2; D ambiguous. This receptor was obtained from a man under 40 with type 1 diabetes. The sequencing input was naive CD4+ T cells from blood. The CDR3 is CASSLFETGELFF. Here the CDR3 DNA reads TGTGCCAGCAGCTTATTTGAGACCGGGGAGCTGTTTTTT.